One and the same sample provided the 5 T cell receptor beta chains below, sequenced in a study of T-cell memory formation after mild COVID-19 (dated by TCRdb to the early 2020s). The library was obtained by 5' RACE. Instrument used: Illumina NovaSeq 6000. TCRdb applied fastp at Q25 and MiXCR to the public reads, then kept only in-frame beta chains. Every CDR3 protein is listed once, alongside the most common genes and DNA of its rows. The sample table holds some 120,000 distinct CDR3 sequences, of which approximately 5.9% were seen once. 2% to 2.5% of the sample is held by the ten biggest clonotypes. The sample was PBMCs or a T cell subset sorted from them (not recorded which). These receptors all come from an adult woman who had mild COVID-19 (a few samples of this study predate the infection). The sample titles of this study are shuffled in the database, so cell type and time point are left out; the donor was told from shared clones.

This clonotype was observed many times. The chain links TRBV12-3 or TRBV12-4 to TRBJ2-3; no reliable D call. The V and J ends lost 2 bases and 2 bases respectively, with 8 bases between them. The CDR3 has 14 residues. CDR3 DNA sequence: TGTGCCAGCAGTTTAAGCCAGTACACAGATACGCAGTATTTT. This sequence encodes CASSLSQYTDTQYF.

The J gene is TRBJ2-6, the V gene TRBV9; 7 bases line up with TRBD2. This CDR3 is 17 amino acids long. Looked up from germline, CDR1 is SGDLS and CDR2 is YYNGEE. Trimming cost V 2 bases and J 0 bases; bases outside gene matches: 5. The CDR3 region is CASSVSLATSGANVLTF. The CDR3 DNA sequence: TGTGCCAGCAGCGTCTCACTAGCGACCTCTGGGGCCAACGTCCTGACTTTC.

The J gene is TRBJ2-7, the V gene TRBV25-1, with 8 bases that match TRBD2. Germline trimming cut 6 bases from V and 7 bases from J; bases unmatched to any gene: 8. This CDR3 region has 13 residues. CDR1 is MGHDK, CDR2 SYGVNS, per germline. CDR3 region: CASSLPGGWEQYF. DNA of the CDR3: TGTGCCAGCAGCCTGCCGGGGGGGTGGGAGCAGTACTTC.

CDR3 in DNA: TGTGCCTGGAGTTCTACAGGGCGATCCTACGAGCAGTACTTC. Encoded protein: CAWSSTGRSYEQYF. The J gene is TRBJ2-7, the V gene TRBV30, with D tentatively TRBD1 (6 bases). V shed 2 bases and J shed 1 base, with 12 bases lying between them. Per the germline V gene, CDR1 is GTSNPN and CDR2 is SVGIG (reference sequence). The CDR3 runs to 14 residues.

This clonotype was seen repeatedly, ten times or more. The gene calls are TRBV20-1 and TRBJ1-1; D not resolved. Germline V gene data show CDR1 as DFQATT and CDR2 as SNEGSKA (reference sequence). V gave up 5 bases and J gave up 4 bases, with 14 bases separating them. The CDR3 extends over 13 amino acids. This CDR3 reads CSALGQLGTEAFF. The CDR3 region has the DNA TGCAGTGCTCTAGGGCAGCTTGGCACTGAAGCTTTCTTT.